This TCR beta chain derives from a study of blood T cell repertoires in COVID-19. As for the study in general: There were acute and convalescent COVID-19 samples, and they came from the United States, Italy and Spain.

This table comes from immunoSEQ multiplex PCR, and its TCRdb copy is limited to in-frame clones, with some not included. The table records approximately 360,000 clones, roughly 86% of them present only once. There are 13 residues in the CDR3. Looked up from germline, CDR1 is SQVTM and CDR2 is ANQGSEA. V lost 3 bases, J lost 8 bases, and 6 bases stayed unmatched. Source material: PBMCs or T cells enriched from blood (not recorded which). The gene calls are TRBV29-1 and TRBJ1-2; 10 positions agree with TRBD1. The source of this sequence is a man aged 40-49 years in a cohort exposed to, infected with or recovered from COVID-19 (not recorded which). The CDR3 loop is CSVETGGIYGYTF. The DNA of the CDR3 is TGCAGCGTTGAGACAGGGGGCATCTACGGCTACACCTTC.